The 27 T cell receptor beta chains below come from one sample, sequenced in a study of OX40 agonist ivuxolimab in advanced cancers. Profiling relied on immunoSEQ multiplex PCR, and the TCRdb table lists in-frame clones only, not all of them. The data show roughly 64,000 clones, about four fifths seen once. The sample consisted of CD4+ or CD8+ T cells sorted from blood, taken in a trial of the OX40 agonist ivuxolimab. These receptor sequences come from an adult with an advanced solid tumor such as melanoma, head and neck, liver or kidney cancer.

This chain joins TRBV6-6 and TRBJ2-5; D uncertain. The germline V gene has CDR1 MNHNY and CDR2 SVGAGI (reference sequence). This CDR3 has 12 amino acids. V lost 2 bases and J lost 4, with 5 bases in between. The CDR3 DNA follows: TGTGCCAGCAGTTACAGGGTAGAGACCCAGTACTTC. Its protein is CASSYRVETQYF.

V and J are TRBV9 and TRBJ2-7; no reliable D call. The CDR3 is 18 residues long. V was cut by 2 bases and J by 0 bases, with 21 bases left in between. Germline V gene data show CDR1 as SGDLS and CDR2 as YYNGEE. CDR3 in amino acids: CASSVYCGRPSCSYEQYF. The CDR3 nucleotides read TGTGCCAGCAGCGTCTATTGTGGCCGCCCGTCGTGCTCCTACGAGCAGTACTTC.

This chain uses TRBV7-8 with TRBJ2-7, with 7 bases that match TRBD1. CDR1 SGHVS and CDR2 FQNEAQ come from the germline V gene. The CDR3 sequence is 14 residues long. J was trimmed by 1 base and V by 6 bases; bases with no gene match: 6. This CDR3 reads CASSLRQGSYEQYF. CDR3 coding DNA: TGTGCCAGCAGTCTCCGACAGGGATCCTACGAGCAGTACTTC.

The V and J genes are TRBV29-1 and TRBJ2-7; no reliable D call. CDR1 and CDR2 (germline): SQVTM, ANQGSEA. CDR3 length: 13 residues. Trimming shortened V by 4 bases and J by 0 bases, and 10 bases separated the two germline ends. The CDR3 nucleotides read TGCAGCGTTGGGGTGACAAGCTCCTACGAGCAGTACTTC. Translating it yields CSVGVTSSYEQYF.

This clone was counted a single time. The chain carries TRBV5-5 and TRBJ2-5; TRBD1 matches at 9 bases. The CDR3 covers 14 residues. The ends lost 1 base at V and 4 bases at J; junction bases unmatched: 2. Germline V gene lookup returns CDR1 SGHKS and CDR2 YYEKEE (reference sequence). CDR3 sequence reads: CASSLKGQGETQYF. CDR3 sequence (DNA): TGTGCCAGCAGCTTGAAGGGACAGGGAGAGACCCAGTACTTC. Variable domain in full (rest from reference TRBV5-5 and TRBJ2-5): DAGVTQSPTHLIKTRGQQVTLRCSPISGHKSVSWYQQVLGQGPQFIFQYYEKEERGRGNFPDRFSARQFPNYSSELNVNALLLGDSALYLCASSLKGQGETQYFGPGTRLLVL.

This clone appeared a single time. The chain couples TRBV18 to TRBJ1-1; D ambiguous. V gave up 3 bases and J gave up 11 bases, with 16 bases separating them. Per the germline V gene, CDR1 is KGHSH and CDR2 is LQKENI. This CDR3 contains 13 residues. The CDR3 nucleotides are TGTGCCAGCTCACCGAATGATGAACAACAGGCTTTCTTT. The encoded protein is CASSPNDEQQAFF.

The V call is TRBV6-5, the J call TRBJ1-6; 8 nucleotides align to TRBD1. Germline CDR1 MNHEY, CDR2 SVGAGI. V shed 0 bases, J shed 9 bases, and the junction held 7 bases outside the gene matches. The CDR3 consists of 16 residues. For the CDR3, the DNA is TGTGCCAGCAGTTACTCGAACGACAGGGGCGGTTCACCCCTCCACTTT. Encoded protein: CASSYSNDRGGSPLHF.

The CDR3 coding sequence is TGCGCCAGCAGCTTGAATATATGGCAGGGGGATGGCTACACCTTC. Translated, it gives CASSLNIWQGDGYTF. This rearrangement joins TRBV5-1 to TRBJ1-2; 7 positions agree with TRBD1. The CDR3 is made up of 15 amino acids. Germline V gene lookup returns CDR1 SGHRS and CDR2 YFSETQ. Losses at the gene ends were 1 base for V and 6 bases for J; bases not matched to a gene: 9.

The CDR3 bases are TGTGCCAGCAGTGTCGACACGTCCTACGAGCAGTACTTC. This encodes CASSVDTSYEQYF. This rearrangement joins TRBV2 to TRBJ2-7; D unclear. V was pared by 4 bases and J by 1 base, with 8 bases between. Germline values: CDR1 SNHLY, CDR2 FYNNEI. The CDR3 length is 13 residues.

This clone was detected once. This chain uses TRBV30 with TRBJ1-2; D is perhaps TRBD1 (5 bases). CDR1 and CDR2 from the germline V gene are GTSNPN and SVGIG (reference sequence). V lost 0 bases to trimming and J lost 4 bases, with 9 bases between them. The CDR3 is 13 residues long. In nucleotides, the CDR3 is TGTGCCTGGAGTGTAGGGGCCTTCTATGGCTACACCTTC. This translates into CAWSVGAFYGYTF.

The chain uses TRBV7-6 and TRBJ2-1; TRBD2 matches at 8 bases. Germline assignment: CDR1 SGHVS and CDR2 FNYEAQ. This CDR3 is built from 16 residues. V was pared by 5 bases and J by 7 bases, with 13 bases of the junction left unmatched. CDR3: CASSPIPGRAGNEQFF. CDR3 bases: TGTGCCAGCAGCCCTATACCCGGGAGGGCTGGGAATGAGCAGTTCTTC.

This chain joins TRBV19 and TRBJ2-7, with 7 bases fitting TRBD2. The CDR3 has 13 amino acids. The J segment lost 5 bases and the V segment lost 5 bases, leaving 6 bases of the junction unmatched. Germline values: CDR1 LNHDA, CDR2 SQIVND (reference sequence). The CDR3 coding sequence is TGTGCCAGTAGTCGGGGGAGGGAAGACGAGCAGTACTTC. This translates into CASSRGREDEQYF.

The chain employs TRBV28 and TRBJ2-1; possible D gene TRBD2, 5 bases. Germline CDR1 and CDR2: MDHEN and SYDVKM. The CDR3 loop spans 13 amino acids. V lost 3 bases and J 4 bases, leaving 7 bases between the germline ends. In DNA, the CDR3 is TGTGCCAGCAGTTTCACGGGATACAATGAGCAGTTCTTC. It yields the protein CASSFTGYNEQFF.

This chain connects TRBV19 to TRBJ2-7; a weak D match, TRBD2 (6 bases). Germline values: CDR1 LNHDA, CDR2 SQIVND (reference sequence). With 1 base removed from V and 0 bases from J, the gap between germline ends came to 13 bases. The CDR3 runs 16 residues. The CDR3 spells CASSIGRGGASYEQYF. CDR3 coding DNA: TGTGCCAGTAGTATAGGGAGAGGAGGGGCCTCCTACGAGCAGTACTTC.

This clone was recorded only once. The gene calls are TRBV28 and TRBJ1-1, with D unclear. Trimming stripped 6 bases from V and 0 bases from J, with 14 bases between. Germline assignment: CDR1 MDHEN and CDR2 SYDVKM. The CDR3 spans 15 residues. The DNA of the CDR3 is TGTGCCAGCAGCTACTTTCTGCTCATGAACACTGAAGCTTTCTTT. As protein: CASSYFLLMNTEAFF. Together with reference TRBV28 and TRBJ1-1, the CDR3 gives the full variable domain: DVKVTQSSRYLVKRTGEKVFLECVQDMDHENMFWYRQDPGLGLRLIYFSYDVKMKEKGDIPEGYSVSREKKERFSLILESASTNQTSMYLCASSYFLLMNTEAFFGQGTRLTVV.

The chain has TRBV4-3 and TRBJ1-4, with D possibly being TRBD1 (5 bases). The CDR3 length is 14 residues. Germline CDR1 LGHNA, CDR2 YSLEER. Between the trimmed V and J ends, which lost 1 base and 7 bases, there was a span of 10 bases. CDR3 in DNA: TGCGCCAGCAGCCAAGCGACAGAGGGTGAAAAACTGTTTTTT. This translates into CASSQATEGEKLFF.

V is TRBV19 and J is TRBJ1-1; 7 bases are shared with TRBD1. There are 15 residues in the CDR3. V was pared by 3 bases and J by 0 bases, with 4 bases of the junction left unmatched. CDR1 and CDR2 (germline): LNHDA, SQIVND (reference sequence). This chain's CDR3 is CASSMGGTVNTEAFF. CDR3 DNA: TGTGCCAGTAGTATGGGAGGGACAGTGAACACTGAAGCTTTCTTT.

This clone was detected only a few times. The chain uses TRBV19 and TRBJ2-1; TRBD1 matches 7 bases. The V segment lost 6 bases and the J segment 4 bases; nucleotides outside the gene matches: 6. Germline CDR1 is LNHDA and CDR2 is SQIVND (reference sequence). The CDR3 contains 14 residues. The DNA of the CDR3 is TGTGCCAGTAGCCGGGACAGCTTTTACAATGAGCAGTTCTTC. Its translation is CASSRDSFYNEQFF.

The chain couples TRBV18 to TRBJ1-2; weak D call: TRBD1 (5 bases). The CDR3 runs 13 residues. Trimming stripped 6 bases from V and 4 bases from J, with 12 bases between. CDR1 and CDR2 (germline): KGHSH, LQKENI. The CDR3 reads CASSFRDFYGYTF. CDR3 in DNA: TGTGCCAGCTCCTTCCGGGACTTCTATGGCTACACCTTC.

The chain uses TRBV2 and TRBJ1-1; D is unresolved. Germline V CDR1 and CDR2: SNHLY, FYNNEI. Trimming stripped 6 bases from V and 7 bases from J, with 18 bases between. The CDR3 runs to 14 residues. The CDR3 protein is CASSPSGVWREAFF. The CDR3, as DNA: TGTGCCAGCAGCCCGAGTGGGGTATGGCGTGAAGCTTTCTTT.

This clone has a single count. The chain is built from TRBV7-3 and TRBJ1-6; 9 bases match TRBD1. In germline, CDR1 is SGHTA, CDR2 FQGTGA. The CDR3 spans 15 residues. Germline trimming cut 4 bases from V and 6 bases from J; bases unmatched to any gene: 4. The CDR3 coding sequence is TGTGCCAGCAGCTCCGGACAGGGGATTAATTCACCCCTCCACTTT. Translation gives CASSSGQGINSPLHF. Using reference TRBV7-3 and TRBJ1-6 for the parts outside the CDR3, the full variable domain is GAGVSQTPSNKVTEKGKYVELRCDPISGHTALYWYRQSLGQGPEFLIYFQGTGAADDSGLPNDRFFAVRPEGSVSTLKIQRTERGDSAVYLCASSSGQGINSPLHFGNGTRLTVT.

The rearrangement uses TRBV7-2 and TRBJ2-1, with TRBD2 matching 10 bases. The CDR3 runs to 13 residues. After removal of 5 bases from V and 15 bases from J, the junction contained 10 bases not matched to a gene. In germline, CDR1 is SGHTA, CDR2 FQGNSA. The CDR3 reads CASSLNPSGGSFF. CDR3 bases: TGTGCCAGCAGCCTAAACCCTAGCGGGGGTTCGTTCTTC. Filled out from reference TRBV7-2 and TRBJ2-1, the complete variable domain reads GAGVSQSPSNKVTEKGKDVELRCDPISGHTALYWYRQSLGQGLEFLIYFQGNSAPDKSGLPSDRFSAERTGGSVSTLTIQRTQQEDSAVYLCASSLNPSGGSFFGPGTRLTVL.

The V and J genes are TRBV2 and TRBJ1-4; tentatively, D is TRBD1 (6 bases). Deletions cut 7 bases from V and 3 bases from J, with 15 bases between. Germline assignment: CDR1 SNHLY and CDR2 FYNNEI. The CDR3 is 15 residues long. This chain's CDR3 is CASTLSGGSNEKLFF. DNA of the CDR3: TGTGCCAGCACGTTATCGGGGGGCTCTAATGAAAAACTGTTTTTT. Looking up the rest from reference TRBV2 and TRBJ1-4 gives the full variable domain: EPEVTQTPSHQVTQMGQEVILRCVPISNHLYFYWYRQILGQKVEFLVSFYNNEISEKSEIFDDQFSVERPDGSNFTLKIRSTKLEDSAMYFCASTLSGGSNEKLFFGSGTQLSVL.

The chain carries TRBV7-6 and TRBJ2-5, with 10 bases matching TRBD2. With 5 bases clipped from V and 5 bases from J, the junction kept 2 bases outside the gene matches. CDR1 is SGHVS, CDR2 FNYEAQ, per germline. This CDR3 comprises 13 residues. This CDR3 is CASSSSGRETQYF. The CDR3 nucleotides read TGTGCCAGCAGCAGTAGCGGGAGGGAGACCCAGTACTTC.

CDR3 sequence: CASSRTNTGELFF. CDR3 coding DNA: TGTGCCAGCAGCCGGACGAACACCGGGGAGCTGTTTTTT. This chain links TRBV14 with TRBJ2-2; D is undetermined. This CDR3 is built from 13 residues. The V gene lost 4 bases and the J gene lost 0 bases, with 3 bases spanning the gap. CDR1 and CDR2 from the germline V gene are SGHDN and FVKESK.

The V and J genes are TRBV19 and TRBJ1-2; a possible D gene is TRBD1 (6 bases). Germline V gene data show CDR1 as LNHDA and CDR2 as SQIVND (reference sequence). The CDR3 covers 12 residues. The V gene lost 5 bases and the J gene lost 7 bases, with 11 bases spanning the gap. As DNA, the CDR3 is TGTGCCAGTAGTCTGAACAGGGTTGGCTACACCTTC. This translates into CASSLNRVGYTF.

This clone has only one observation. The chain carries TRBV19 and TRBJ2-3, with 8 bases identical to TRBD2. Trimming took 5 bases from V and 2 from J; bases not matched to a gene: 9. The germline gives CDR1 LNHDA, CDR2 SQIVND (reference sequence). CDR3 length: 16 amino acids. The CDR3 region has the DNA TGTGCCAGTAGTCTCCGAGCGGGGGAGACCACAGATACGCAGTATTTT. Its translation is CASSLRAGETTDTQYF.